The rows below give T cell receptor beta chains drawn from one sample of a study of cytomegalovirus exposure and HLA in healthy donors. Produced via immunoSEQ multiplex PCR; TCRdb's table is partial and in-frame only. The data contain 130,000 to 150,000 clones, 60% to 80% of them singletons. The specimen was PBMCs. The receptor source for this set is a woman under 40 in good health and CMV-seronegative. Each CDR3 is given with its conserved first and last residue. The D gene is left open where the match is weak. Clone size appears in some rows only: once, few, many, or a class for an expanded clone.

TRBV7-8	-	-	TRBJ2-7	CASSLGGSGYEQYF	TGTGCCAGCAGCTTAGGAGGATCTGGTTACGAGCAGTACTTC
TRBV2	-	-	TRBJ1-1	CASQTEQNTEAFF	TGTGCCAGTCAGACAGAGCAGAACACTGAAGCTTTCTTT
TRBV7-2	-	-	TRBJ2-7	CASSLGATYEQYF	TGTGCCAGCAGCTTGGGGGCTACCTACGAGCAGTACTTC
TRBV5-1	-	-	TRBJ2-5	CASSPSAVGETQYF	TGCGCCAGCAGCCCATCGGCCGTCGGGGAGACCCAGTACTTC
TRBV12-1	-	-	TRBJ2-3	CASEKDRGPHPDETDGTDTQYF	TGTGCCAGCGAAAAGGACAGGGGCCCACACCCAGACGAGACGGACGGCACAGATACGCAGTATTTT
TRBV5-6	-	TRBD1	TRBJ2-7	CASSLEVGQFYEQYF	TGTGCCAGCAGCTTGGAAGTGGGACAGTTCTACGAGCAGTACTTC
TRBV9	-	-	TRBJ1-1	CASSVESGNTEAFF	TGTGCCAGCAGCGTAGAGTCAGGGAACACTGAAGCTTTCTTT
TRBV10-3	-	TRBD1	TRBJ1-1	CAISARQGAGNTEAFF	TGTGCCATCAGTGCCCGACAGGGGGCAGGGAACACTGAAGCTTTCTTT
TRBV25-1	few	TRBD1	TRBJ1-2	CASSARDRVGGYTF	TGTGCCAGCAGTGCCCGGGACAGGGTAGGCGGCTACACCTTC
TRBV9	once	-	TRBJ1-3	CASSVGGLGNTIYF	TGTGCCAGCAGCGTAGGGGGGCTTGGAAACACCATATATTTT
TRBV4-1	once	TRBD1	TRBJ1-1	CASSWDRDAEAFF	TGCGCCAGCAGTTGGGACAGGGACGCTGAAGCTTTCTTT
TRBV27	-	-	TRBJ2-1	CASSLAVWRGSYNEQFF	TGTGCCAGCAGTTTAGCCGTATGGCGGGGTTCCTACAATGAGCAGTTCTTC
TRBV4-2	-	-	TRBJ2-2	CASSQVLDNAGELFF	TGTGCCAGCAGCCAAGTTCTGGACAACGCCGGGGAGCTGTTTTTT
TRBV14	-	-	TRBJ2-7	CASSQKRGARYEQYF	TGTGCCAGCAGCCAAAAACGGGGGGCCCGCTACGAGCAGTACTTC
TRBV5-1	-	-	TRBJ2-1	CASSLISGTLYNEQFF	TGCGCCAGCAGCTTAATAAGCGGGACATTGTACAATGAGCAGTTCTTC
TRBV5-1	-	-	TRBJ1-1	CASSFGHRNTEAFF	TGCGCCAGCAGCTTTGGACACAGGAACACTGAAGCTTTCTTT